These 7 T cell receptor beta chains share one sample of origin, sequenced in a study of preoperative IRX-2 immunotherapy in early breast cancer. Profiled with immunoSEQ multiplex PCR; TCRdb holds only in-frame clones, not every one. The sample holds approximately 96,000 clones; 70% to 90% are singletons and the top ten take about 1.9%. Treatment given: preoperative locoregional IRX-2 cytokine immunotherapy. Sequenced here: tumor tissue, sampled after IRX-2 immunotherapy. The receptor source for this set is a human donor with breast cancer.

This clone was seen just once. The chain uses TRBV11-3 and TRBJ1-3, with D possibly TRBD1 on 5 matching bases. The germline gives CDR1 SGHNT, CDR2 YENEEA. The CDR3 length is 16 residues. With 5 bases removed from V and 1 base from J, the gap between germline ends came to 15 bases. The CDR3 DNA follows: TGTGCCAGCAGCCAAGGACACCCGAGATCTGGAAACACCATATATTTT. Its protein is CASSQGHPRSGNTIYF.

A note on this clone: One junction end disagrees with the germline gene, perhaps due to a read error. The CDR3 bases are TGTGCCAGCATTGAAGGTCTAGCCAAAGAGACCCAGTACTTC. Translation: CASIEGLAKETQYF. V and J are TRBV2 and TRBJ2-5; TRBD2 might be the D (5 bases). This CDR3 region has 14 residues. Germline V gene sequence: CDR1 SNHLY, CDR2 FYNNEI.

The chain recombines TRBV28 with TRBJ2-7; no clear D. The CDR3 runs 12 residues. Germline V gene lookup returns CDR1 MDHEN and CDR2 SYDVKM. V lost 2 bases to trimming and J lost 2 bases, with 4 bases between them. CDR3 protein: CASSLETYEQYF. CDR3 in DNA: TGTGCCAGCAGTTTAGAGACCTACGAGCAGTACTTC.

V and J are TRBV28 and TRBJ2-3; possibly TRBD1 for D (6 bases). CDR1 is MDHEN and CDR2 is SYDVKM in the germline V gene. This CDR3 comprises 16 residues. Trimming cost V 6 bases and J 6 bases, with 22 bases left between them. For the CDR3, the DNA is TGTGCCAGCAGCCCGGGGCCGTATTCTGGGGGCGATACGCAGTATTTT. Its protein is CASSPGPYSGGDTQYF.

This clone was counted once. Within the sample, other DNA sequences also encode this same CDR3. The rearrangement uses TRBV29-1 and TRBJ2-7; 8 bases are shared with TRBD1. Germline CDR1 reads SQVTM; CDR2 reads ANQGSEA. CDR3 length: 13 amino acids. V lost 1 base and J lost 7; bases outside the gene matches: 6. CDR3 region: CSVEGQGSGEQYF. CDR3 in DNA: TGCAGCGTTGAAGGACAGGGGTCAGGGGAGCAGTACTTC.

This chain connects TRBV28 to TRBJ2-5, with 9 bases matching TRBD2. Germline CDR1 reads MDHEN; CDR2 reads SYDVKM. This CDR3 spans 13 amino acids. The ends lost 5 bases at V and 4 bases at J; junction bases unmatched: 2. As DNA, the CDR3 is TGTGCCAGCAGTCTAGCGGGAAGAGAGACCCAGTACTTC. Amino acids: CASSLAGRETQYF.

This chain joins TRBV11-3 and TRBJ1-3; weak D call: TRBD1 (6 bases). Germline values: CDR1 SGHNT, CDR2 YENEEA. V shed 3 bases and J shed 4 bases, with 13 bases lying between them. This CDR3 has 15 amino acids. The CDR3 coding sequence is TGTGCCAGCAGCTTCGGACAGATGGTGGGAAACACCATATATTTT. It encodes CASSFGQMVGNTIYF.